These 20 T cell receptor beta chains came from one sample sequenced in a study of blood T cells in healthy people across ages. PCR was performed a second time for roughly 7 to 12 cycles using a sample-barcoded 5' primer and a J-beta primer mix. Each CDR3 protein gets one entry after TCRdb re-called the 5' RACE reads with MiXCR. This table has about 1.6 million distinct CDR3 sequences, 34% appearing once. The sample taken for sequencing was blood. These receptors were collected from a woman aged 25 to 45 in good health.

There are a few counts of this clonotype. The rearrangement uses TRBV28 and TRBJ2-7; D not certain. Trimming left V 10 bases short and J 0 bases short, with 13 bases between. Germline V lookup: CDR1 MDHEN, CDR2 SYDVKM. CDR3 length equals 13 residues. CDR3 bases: TGTGCCATCGGAGAGAGAGGCTCCTACGAGCAGTACTTC. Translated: CAIGERGSYEQYF.

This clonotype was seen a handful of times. CDR3 in amino acids: CASSLLQAGGLNNEQFF. The DNA of the CDR3 is TGTGCCAGCAGTTTATTACAGGCGGGAGGGCTCAACAATGAGCAGTTCTTC. The rearrangement joins TRBV27 to TRBJ2-1; TRBD2 matches 9 bases. The CDR3 is 17 residues long. Germline CDR1 is MNHEY and CDR2 is SMNVEV (reference sequence). V shed 1 base, J shed 5 bases, and the junction held 9 bases outside the gene matches.

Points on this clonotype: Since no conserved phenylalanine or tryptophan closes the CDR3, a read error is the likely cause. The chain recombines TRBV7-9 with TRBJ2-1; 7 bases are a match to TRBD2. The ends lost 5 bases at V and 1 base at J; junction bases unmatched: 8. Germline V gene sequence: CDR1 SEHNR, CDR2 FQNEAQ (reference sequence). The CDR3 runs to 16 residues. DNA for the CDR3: TGTGCCAGCAGCCCCAGAGCGGGGTTATCCTACAATGAGCAGTTCACC. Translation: CASSPRAGLSYNEQFT.

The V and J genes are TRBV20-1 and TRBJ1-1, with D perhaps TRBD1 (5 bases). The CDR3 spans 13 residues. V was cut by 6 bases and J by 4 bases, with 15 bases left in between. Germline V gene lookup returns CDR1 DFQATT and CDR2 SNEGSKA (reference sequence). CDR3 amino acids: CSAALRGPTEAFF. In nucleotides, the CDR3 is TGCAGTGCCGCCCTCCGGGGCCCCACTGAAGCTTTCTTT.

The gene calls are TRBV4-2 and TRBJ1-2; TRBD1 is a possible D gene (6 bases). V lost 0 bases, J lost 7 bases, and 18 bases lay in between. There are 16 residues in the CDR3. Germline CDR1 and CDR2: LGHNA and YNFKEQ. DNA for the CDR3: TGTGCCAGCAGCCAAGATTGGGGCAGGGGTTTCAGTGGCTACACCTTC. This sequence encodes CASSQDWGRGFSGYTF.

CDR3 protein: CASSDFTDTDTQYF. As DNA, the CDR3 is TGTGCCAGCTCAGACTTTACTGACACAGATACGCAGTATTTT. The V gene is TRBV18, the J gene TRBJ2-3; D gene ambiguous. The V and J ends lost 5 bases and 2 bases respectively, with 11 bases between them. The CDR3 is 14 residues long. Germline CDR1 KGHSH, CDR2 LQKENI.

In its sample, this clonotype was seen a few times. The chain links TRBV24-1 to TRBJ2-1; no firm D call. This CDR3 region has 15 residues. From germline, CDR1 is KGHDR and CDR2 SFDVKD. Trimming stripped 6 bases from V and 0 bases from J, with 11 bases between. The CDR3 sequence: CATSLSASSYNEQFF. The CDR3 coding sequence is TGTGCCACCAGTTTATCGGCTAGCTCCTACAATGAGCAGTTCTTC.

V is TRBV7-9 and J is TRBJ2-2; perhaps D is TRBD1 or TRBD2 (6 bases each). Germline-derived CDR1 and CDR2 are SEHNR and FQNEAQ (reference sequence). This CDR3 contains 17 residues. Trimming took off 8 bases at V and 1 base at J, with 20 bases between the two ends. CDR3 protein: CASDRIEGGLNTGELFF. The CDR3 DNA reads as TGTGCCAGCGATAGGATTGAGGGGGGACTGAACACCGGGGAGCTGTTTTTT. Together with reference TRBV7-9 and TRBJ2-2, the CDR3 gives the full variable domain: DTGVSQNPRHKITKRGQNVTFRCDPISEHNRLYWYRQTLGQGPEFLTYFQNEAQLEKSRLLSDRFSAERPKGSFSTLEIQRTEQGDSAMYLCASDRIEGGLNTGELFFGEGSRLTVL.

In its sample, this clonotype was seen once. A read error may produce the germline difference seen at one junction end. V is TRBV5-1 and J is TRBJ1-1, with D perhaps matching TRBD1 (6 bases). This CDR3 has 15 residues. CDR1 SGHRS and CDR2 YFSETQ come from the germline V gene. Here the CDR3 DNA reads TGCGCCAGCAGCCAGGAAGGGGGAGAGAACACCGAAGCTTTCTTT. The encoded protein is CASSQEGGENTEAFF.

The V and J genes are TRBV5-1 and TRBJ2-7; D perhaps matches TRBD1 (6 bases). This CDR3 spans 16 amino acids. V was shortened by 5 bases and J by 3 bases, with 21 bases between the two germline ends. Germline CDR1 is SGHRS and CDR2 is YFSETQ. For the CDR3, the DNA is TGCGCCAGCAGACCCTCGGGACACATTCCATTCTACGAGCAGTACTTC. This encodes CASRPSGHIPFYEQYF.

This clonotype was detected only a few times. CDR3 sequence: CAANSSAEQETQYF. CDR3 DNA: TGTGCCGCAAACTCGAGTGCGGAACAAGAGACCCAGTACTTC. The chain recombines TRBV14 with TRBJ2-5, with D uncertain. The CDR3 is 14 residues long. Germline V CDR1 and CDR2: SGHDN, FVKESK. Trimming pared 11 bases from V and 2 bases from J, leaving 18 bases between. Looking up the rest from reference TRBV14 and TRBJ2-5 gives the full variable domain: EAGVTQFPSHSVIEKGQTVTLRCDPISGHDNLYWYRRVMGKEIKFLLHFVKESKQDESGMPNNRFLAERTGGTYSTLKVQPAELEDSGVYFCAANSSAEQETQYFGPGTRLLVL.

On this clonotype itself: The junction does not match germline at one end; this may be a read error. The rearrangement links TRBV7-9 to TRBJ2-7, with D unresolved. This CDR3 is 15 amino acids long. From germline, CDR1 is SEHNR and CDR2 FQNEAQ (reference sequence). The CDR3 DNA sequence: TGTGCCGGCCGCGATGGCCTAGAAGACTCCTACGAGCGGTACTTC. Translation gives CAGRDGLEDSYERYF.

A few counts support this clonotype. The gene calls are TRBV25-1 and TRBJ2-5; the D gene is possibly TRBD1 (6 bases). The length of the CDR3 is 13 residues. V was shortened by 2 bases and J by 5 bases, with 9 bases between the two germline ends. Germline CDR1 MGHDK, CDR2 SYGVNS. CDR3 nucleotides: TGTGCCAGCAGTGAACAGGGGTATGAGACCCAGTACTTC. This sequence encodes CASSEQGYETQYF.

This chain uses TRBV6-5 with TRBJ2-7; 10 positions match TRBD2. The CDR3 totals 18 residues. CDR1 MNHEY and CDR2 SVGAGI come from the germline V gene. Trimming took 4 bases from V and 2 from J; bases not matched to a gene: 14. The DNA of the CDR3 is TGTGCCAGCAGTTCAGAATCCATAACTAGCGGGACGACCTACGAGCAGTACTTC. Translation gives CASSSESITSGTTYEQYF.

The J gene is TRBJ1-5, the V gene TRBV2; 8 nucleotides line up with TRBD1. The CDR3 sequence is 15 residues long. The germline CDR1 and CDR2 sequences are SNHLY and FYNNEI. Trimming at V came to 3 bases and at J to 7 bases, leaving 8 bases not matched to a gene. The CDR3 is CASSDTETGVQPQHF. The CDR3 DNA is TGTGCCAGCAGTGACACCGAGACAGGGGTCCAGCCCCAGCATTTT.

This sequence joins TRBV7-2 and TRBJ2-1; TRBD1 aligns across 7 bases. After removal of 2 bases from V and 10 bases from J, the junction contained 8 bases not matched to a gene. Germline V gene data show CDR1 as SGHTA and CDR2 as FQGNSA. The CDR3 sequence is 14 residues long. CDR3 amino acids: CASSLSTGLYEQFF. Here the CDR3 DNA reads TGTGCCAGCAGCTTATCGACAGGGTTGTACGAGCAGTTCTTC.

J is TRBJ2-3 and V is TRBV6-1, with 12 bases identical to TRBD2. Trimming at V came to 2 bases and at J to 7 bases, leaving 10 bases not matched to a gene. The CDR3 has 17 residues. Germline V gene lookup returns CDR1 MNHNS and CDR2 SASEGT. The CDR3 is CASSETWLAGGLYTQYF. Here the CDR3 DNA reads TGTGCCAGCAGTGAAACATGGCTAGCGGGGGGGCTATATACGCAGTATTTT.

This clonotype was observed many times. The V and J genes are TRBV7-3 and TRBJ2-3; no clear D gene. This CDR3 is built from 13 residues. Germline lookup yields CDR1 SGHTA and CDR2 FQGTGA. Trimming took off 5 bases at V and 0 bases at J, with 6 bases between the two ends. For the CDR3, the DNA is TGTGCCAGCAGCACAATTAGCACAGATACGCAGTATTTT. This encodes CASSTISTDTQYF.

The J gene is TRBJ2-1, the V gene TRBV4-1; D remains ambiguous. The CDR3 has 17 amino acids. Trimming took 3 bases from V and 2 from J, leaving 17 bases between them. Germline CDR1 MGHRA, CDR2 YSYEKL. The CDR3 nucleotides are TGCGCCAGCAGCCAGACCCTCTGGGATGTTGCCTACAATGAGCAGTTCTTC. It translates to CASSQTLWDVAYNEQFF.

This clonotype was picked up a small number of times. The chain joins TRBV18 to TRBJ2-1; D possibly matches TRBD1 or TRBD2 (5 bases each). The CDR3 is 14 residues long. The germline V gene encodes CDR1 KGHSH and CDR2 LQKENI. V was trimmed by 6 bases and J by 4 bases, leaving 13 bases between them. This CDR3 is CASSRGAAYNEQFF. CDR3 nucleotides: TGTGCCAGCTCGAGAGGGGCGGCGTACAATGAGCAGTTCTTC. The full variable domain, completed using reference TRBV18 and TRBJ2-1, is NAGVMQNPRHLVRRRGQEARLRCSPMKGHSHVYWYRQLPEEGLKFMVYLQKENIIDESGMPKERFSAEFPKEGPSILRIQQVVRGDSAAYFCASSRGAAYNEQFFGPGTRLTVL.